The clone carrying this T cell receptor beta chain has only one observation. The V gene lost 10 bases and the J gene lost 4 bases, with 6 bases spanning the gap. The CDR3 consists of 10 residues. Per the germline V gene, CDR1 is MNHEY and CDR2 is SMNVEV (reference sequence). The assay was immunoSEQ multiplex PCR, and TCRdb's table has in-frame clones only and misses some. The sample carries roughly 6,700 clones, 75% to 90% recorded once. The sample belongs to a study of chemoradiotherapy in HPV16-positive cancers. This receptor was obtained from a human donor with HPV-associated anogenital cancer. This chain links TRBV27 with TRBJ2-3; no reliable D call. Material: tumor tissue, obtained from a patient who underwent chemoradiotherapy. CDR3 sequence: CATHSDTQYF. CDR3 DNA: TGTGCCACCCACTCAGATACGCAGTATTTT.